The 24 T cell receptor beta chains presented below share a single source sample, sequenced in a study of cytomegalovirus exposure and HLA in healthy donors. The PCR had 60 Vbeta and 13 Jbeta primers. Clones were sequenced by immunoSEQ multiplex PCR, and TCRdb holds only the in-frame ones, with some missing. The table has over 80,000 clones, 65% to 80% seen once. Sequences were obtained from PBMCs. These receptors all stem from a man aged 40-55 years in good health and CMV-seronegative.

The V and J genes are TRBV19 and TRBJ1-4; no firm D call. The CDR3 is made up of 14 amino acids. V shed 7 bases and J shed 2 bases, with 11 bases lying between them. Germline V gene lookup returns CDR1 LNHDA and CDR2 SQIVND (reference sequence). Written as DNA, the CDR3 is TGTGCCAGTACCGTAGGAGAGACTAATGAAAAACTGTTTTTT. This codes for CASTVGETNEKLFF. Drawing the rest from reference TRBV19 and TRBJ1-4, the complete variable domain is DGGITQSPKYLFRKEGQNVTLSCEQNLNHDAMYWYRQDPGQGLRLIYYSQIVNDFQKGDIAEGYSVSREKKESFPLTVTSAQKNPTAFYLCASTVGETNEKLFFGSGTQLSVL.

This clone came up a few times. The CDR3 spells CASSLLRDRGGKNEQFF. The CDR3 nucleotides read TGTGCCAGCAGTTTGCTCAGGGACCGGGGGGGCAAAAATGAGCAGTTCTTC. The rearrangement links TRBV28 to TRBJ2-1; 8 bases fit TRBD2. The CDR3 loop spans 17 amino acids. V gave up 3 bases and J gave up 7 bases; unmatched junction bases: 14. Germline CDR1 reads MDHEN; CDR2 reads SYDVKM.

CDR3 sequence reads: CASSYLRGNNEQFF. CDR3 nucleotides: TGTGCCAGCAGTTACCTCAGGGGGAACAATGAGCAGTTCTTC. The V and J genes are TRBV6-5 and TRBJ2-1, with 7 bases aligning to TRBD1. The CDR3 spans 14 residues. In germline, CDR1 is MNHEY, CDR2 SVGAGI. Trimming removed 2 bases from V and 5 bases from J; junction bases left unmatched: 3.

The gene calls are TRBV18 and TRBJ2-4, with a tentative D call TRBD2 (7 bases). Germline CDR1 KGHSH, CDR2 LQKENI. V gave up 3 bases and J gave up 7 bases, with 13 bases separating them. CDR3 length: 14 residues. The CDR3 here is CASSPPEGGNIQYF. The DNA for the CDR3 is TGTGCCAGCTCACCTCCGGAGGGGGGGAACATTCAGTACTTC.

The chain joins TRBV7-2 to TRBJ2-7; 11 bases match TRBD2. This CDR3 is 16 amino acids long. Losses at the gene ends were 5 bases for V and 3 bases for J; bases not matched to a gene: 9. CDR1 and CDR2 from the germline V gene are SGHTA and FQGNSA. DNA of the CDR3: TGTGCCAGCAGCGCCACTAGCGGGGGAGTTTACTACGAGCAGTACTTC. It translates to CASSATSGGVYYEQYF.

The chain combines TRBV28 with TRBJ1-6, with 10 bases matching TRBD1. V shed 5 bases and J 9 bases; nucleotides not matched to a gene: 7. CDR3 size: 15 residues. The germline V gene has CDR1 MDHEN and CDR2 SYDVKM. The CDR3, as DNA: TGTGCCAGCAGTACGGGACAGGGGATCGGTTCACCCCTCCACTTT. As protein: CASSTGQGIGSPLHF.

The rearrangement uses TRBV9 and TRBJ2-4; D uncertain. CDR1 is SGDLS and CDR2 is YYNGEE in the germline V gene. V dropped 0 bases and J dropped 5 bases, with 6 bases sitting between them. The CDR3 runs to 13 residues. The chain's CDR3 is CASSVDPENIQYF. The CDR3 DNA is TGTGCCAGCAGCGTAGATCCGGAAAACATTCAGTACTTC.

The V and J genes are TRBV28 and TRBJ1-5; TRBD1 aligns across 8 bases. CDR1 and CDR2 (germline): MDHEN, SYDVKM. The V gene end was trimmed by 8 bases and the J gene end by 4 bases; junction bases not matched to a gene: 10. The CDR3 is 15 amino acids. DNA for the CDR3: TGTGCCAGCTCCGCCGAGCAGGGGGCAAATCAGCCCCAGCATTTT. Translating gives CASSAEQGANQPQHF.

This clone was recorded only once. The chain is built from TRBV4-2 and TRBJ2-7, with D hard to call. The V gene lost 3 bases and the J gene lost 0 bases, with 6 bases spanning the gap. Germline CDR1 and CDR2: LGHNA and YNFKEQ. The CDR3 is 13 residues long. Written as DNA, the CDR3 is TGTGCCAGCAGCCACGCGTACTCCTACGAGCAGTACTTC. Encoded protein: CASSHAYSYEQYF.

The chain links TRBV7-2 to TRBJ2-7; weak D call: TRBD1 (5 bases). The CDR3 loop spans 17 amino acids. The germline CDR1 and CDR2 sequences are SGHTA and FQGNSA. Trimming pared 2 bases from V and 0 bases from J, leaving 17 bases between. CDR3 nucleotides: TGTGCCAGCAGCTTACGGCAGCGACAGCAAAGCTCCTACGAGCAGTACTTC. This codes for CASSLRQRQQSSYEQYF.

In nucleotides, the CDR3 is TGTGCCAGCAGTTTATATGGGTCGGGTACTGAAGCTTTCTTT. Translation: CASSLYGSGTEAFF. The rearrangement joins TRBV28 to TRBJ1-1, with no clear D. This CDR3 comprises 14 residues. Germline V gives CDR1 MDHEN, CDR2 SYDVKM. The V and J ends lost 1 base and 5 bases respectively, with 11 bases between them.

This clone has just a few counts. CDR3 DNA: TGTGCCAGCAGCCCGTTGGAGGGGGGGGTCACAGATACGCAGTATTTT. It translates to CASSPLEGGVTDTQYF. This chain uses TRBV7-9 with TRBJ2-3, with D tentatively TRBD2 (7 bases). The V and J ends lost 5 bases and 2 bases respectively, with 17 bases between them. This CDR3 contains 16 residues. Germline assignment: CDR1 SEHNR and CDR2 FQNEAQ (reference sequence).

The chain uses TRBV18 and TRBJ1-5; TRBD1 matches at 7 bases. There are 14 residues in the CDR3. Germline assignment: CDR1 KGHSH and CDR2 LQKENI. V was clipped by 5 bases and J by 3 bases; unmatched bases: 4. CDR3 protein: CASSGTVDNQPQHF. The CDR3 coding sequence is TGTGCCAGCTCAGGGACAGTGGACAATCAGCCCCAGCATTTT.

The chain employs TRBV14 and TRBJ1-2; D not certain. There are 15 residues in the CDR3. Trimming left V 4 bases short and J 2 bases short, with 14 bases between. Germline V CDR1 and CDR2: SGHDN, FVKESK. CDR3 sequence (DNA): TGTGCCAGCAGCCCTCTAGGACGGGGAAACTATGGCTACACCTTC. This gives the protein CASSPLGRGNYGYTF.

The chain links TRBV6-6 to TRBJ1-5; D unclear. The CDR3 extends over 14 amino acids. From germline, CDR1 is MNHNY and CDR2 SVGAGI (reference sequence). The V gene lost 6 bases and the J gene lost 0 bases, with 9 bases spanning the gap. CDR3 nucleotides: TGTGCCAGCAGGGGGAGTTATAGCAATCAGCCCCAGCATTTT. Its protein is CASRGSYSNQPQHF.

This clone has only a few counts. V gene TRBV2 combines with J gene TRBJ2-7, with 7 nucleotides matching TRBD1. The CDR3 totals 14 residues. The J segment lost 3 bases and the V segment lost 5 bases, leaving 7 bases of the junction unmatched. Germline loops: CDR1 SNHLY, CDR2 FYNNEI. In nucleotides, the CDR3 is TGTGCCAGCAGTTACCGGGACAGTAACTACGAGCAGTACTTC. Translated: CASSYRDSNYEQYF.

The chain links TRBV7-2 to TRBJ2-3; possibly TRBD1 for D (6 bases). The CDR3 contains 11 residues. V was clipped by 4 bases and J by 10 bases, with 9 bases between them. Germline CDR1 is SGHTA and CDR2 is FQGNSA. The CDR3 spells CASSWAGAQYF. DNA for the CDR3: TGTGCCAGCAGCTGGGCAGGGGCGCAGTATTTT.

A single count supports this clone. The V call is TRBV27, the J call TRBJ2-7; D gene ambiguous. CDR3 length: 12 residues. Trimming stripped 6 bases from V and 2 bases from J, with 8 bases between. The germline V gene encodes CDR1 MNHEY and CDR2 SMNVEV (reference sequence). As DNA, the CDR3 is TGTGCCAGCAGCTCCGTCGCCTACGAGCAGTACTTC. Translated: CASSSVAYEQYF.

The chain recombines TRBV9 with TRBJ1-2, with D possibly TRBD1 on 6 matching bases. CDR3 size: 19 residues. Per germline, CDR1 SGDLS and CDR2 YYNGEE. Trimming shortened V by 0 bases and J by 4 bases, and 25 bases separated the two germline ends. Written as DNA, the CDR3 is TGTGCCAGCAGCGTAGAAGGGGGGGATCCCAGGAGCTGGGGCTATGGCTACACCTTC. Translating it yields CASSVEGGDPRSWGYGYTF.

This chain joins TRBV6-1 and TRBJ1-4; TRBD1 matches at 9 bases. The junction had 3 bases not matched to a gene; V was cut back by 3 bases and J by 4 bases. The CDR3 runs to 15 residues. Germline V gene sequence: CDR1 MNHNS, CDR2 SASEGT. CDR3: CASSEPGQGNEKLFF. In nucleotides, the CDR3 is TGTGCCAGCAGTGAGCCGGGACAGGGTAATGAAAAACTGTTTTTT.

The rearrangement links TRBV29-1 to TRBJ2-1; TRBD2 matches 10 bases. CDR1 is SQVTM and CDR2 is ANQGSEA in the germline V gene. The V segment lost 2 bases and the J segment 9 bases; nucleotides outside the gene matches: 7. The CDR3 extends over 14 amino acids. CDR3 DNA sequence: TGCAGCGTTGAAACTAGCGGGGTCCCAAGTGAGCAGTTCTTC. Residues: CSVETSGVPSEQFF.

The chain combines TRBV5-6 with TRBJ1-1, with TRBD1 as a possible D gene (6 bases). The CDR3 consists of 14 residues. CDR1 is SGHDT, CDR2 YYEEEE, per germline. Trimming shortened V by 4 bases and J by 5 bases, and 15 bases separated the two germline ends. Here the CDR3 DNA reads TGTGCCAGCAGCCATGGGGGGGCGTGGACTGAAGCTTTCTTT. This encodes CASSHGGAWTEAFF.

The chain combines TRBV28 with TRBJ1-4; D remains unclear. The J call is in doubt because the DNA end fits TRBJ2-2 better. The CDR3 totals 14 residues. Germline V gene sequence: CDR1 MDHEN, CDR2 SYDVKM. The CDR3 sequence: CASSLYASRTELFF. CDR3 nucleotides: TGTGCCAGCAGTTTATACGCTTCTAGAACGGAGCTGTTTTTT.

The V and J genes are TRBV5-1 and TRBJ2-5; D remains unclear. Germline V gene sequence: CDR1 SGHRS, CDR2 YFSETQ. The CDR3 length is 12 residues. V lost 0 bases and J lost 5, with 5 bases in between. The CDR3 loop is CASSLAGETQYF. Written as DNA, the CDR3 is TGCGCCAGCAGCTTGGCCGGGGAGACCCAGTACTTC.